This T cell receptor (beta chain) originates from a study of tumor and adjacent non-tumor tissue in lung cancer. Study-level background: There were around 11 adenocarcinoma, a couple of squamous cell carcinoma and 1 small cell lung cancer cases. Around 4.2 million productive TCRbeta reads were obtained per sample on average.

A modified ARM-PCR protocol with three rounds of nested PCR amplified TCRbeta. TCRdb ran MiXCR on the multiplex PCR reads and lists one entry per CDR3 protein. In the table there are about 78,000 distinct CDR3 sequences, over 75% of which are singletons. Findings of the study overall: Normal lung showed higher cumulative top 100 clone frequency than tumor.

The length of the CDR3 is 16 residues. Germline-derived CDR1 and CDR2 are KGHDR and SFDVKD. On this clonotype itself: The target antigen is unknown. At one end the junction does not follow the germline gene, possibly because of a read error.

This sample's RNA came from whole unsorted tissue. The sample consisted of lung tumor tissue. The TCR sequence derives from a woman in her 50s with non-small cell lung cancer. The chain joins TRBV24-1 to TRBJ2-1; D is unresolved. The DNA of the CDR3 is TGTGTCACCAGTAAGGCCAACAGCAGATCCTACAATGAGCATTTCTTC. Its translation is CVTSKANSRSYNEHFF.